The clone carrying this T cell receptor beta chain was seen more than once but under ten times. Its antigen remains unidentified. This sample is part of a study of CD8 T cells in ankylosing spondylitis. Germline CDR1 reads SGHTA; CDR2 reads FQGNSA. CDR3 length: 15 residues. J lost 4 bases, V lost 1 base, and 5 bases had no gene match. Study observations and caveats: Significantly higher representation of disease-linked clones was reported for matched ankylosing spondylitis synovial fluid. Reactive arthritis synovial fluid and blood previously showed some of these motif variants. It appeared that ankylosing spondylitis blood was characterized by a TCR beta motif of fewer than 10 highly homologous variants.

Scientists made TCR beta libraries using quantitative 5'-RACE with molecular barcodes. Via MiXCR, TCRdb re-called the 5' RACE reads, giving one row per CDR3 protein. This table has under 400,000 distinct CDR3 sequences, roughly 12% appearing once. Sequenced sample: blood, either unsorted or a sorted T cell fraction (not recorded which). The receptor was isolated from a female donor with ankylosing spondylitis or in good health (not recorded which). This chain connects TRBV7-2 to TRBJ2-3, with 7 bases that match TRBD2. The CDR3 bases are TGTGCCAGCAGCTTAGTTGGCGGGAGTGCAGATACGCAGTATTTT. Translated, it gives CASSLVGGSADTQYF.